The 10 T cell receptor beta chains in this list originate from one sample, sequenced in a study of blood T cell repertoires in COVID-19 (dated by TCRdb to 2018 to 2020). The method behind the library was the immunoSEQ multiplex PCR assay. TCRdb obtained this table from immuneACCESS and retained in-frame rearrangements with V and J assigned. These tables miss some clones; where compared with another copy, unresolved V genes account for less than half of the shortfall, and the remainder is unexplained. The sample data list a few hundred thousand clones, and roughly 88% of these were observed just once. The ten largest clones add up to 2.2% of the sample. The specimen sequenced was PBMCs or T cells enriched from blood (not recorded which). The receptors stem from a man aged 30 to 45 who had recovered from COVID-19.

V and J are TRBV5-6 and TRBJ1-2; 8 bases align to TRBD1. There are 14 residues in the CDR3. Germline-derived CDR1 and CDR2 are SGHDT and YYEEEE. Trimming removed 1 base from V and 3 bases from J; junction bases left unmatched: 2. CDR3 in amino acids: CASSLNRGDYGYTF. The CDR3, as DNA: TGTGCCAGCAGCTTGAACAGGGGGGACTATGGCTACACCTTC.

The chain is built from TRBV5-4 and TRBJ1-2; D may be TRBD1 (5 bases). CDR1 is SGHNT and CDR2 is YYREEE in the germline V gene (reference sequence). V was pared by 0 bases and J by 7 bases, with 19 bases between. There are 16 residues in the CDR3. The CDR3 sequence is CASSLGRSTGIGGYTF. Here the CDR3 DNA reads TGTGCCAGCAGCTTGGGAAGAAGCACAGGAATCGGTGGCTACACCTTC.

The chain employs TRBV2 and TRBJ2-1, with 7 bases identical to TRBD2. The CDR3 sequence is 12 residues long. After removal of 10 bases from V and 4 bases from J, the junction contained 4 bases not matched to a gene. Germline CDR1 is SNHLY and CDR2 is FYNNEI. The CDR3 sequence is CATGGRYNEQFF. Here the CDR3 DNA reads TGTGCCACCGGGGGGAGATACAATGAGCAGTTCTTC.

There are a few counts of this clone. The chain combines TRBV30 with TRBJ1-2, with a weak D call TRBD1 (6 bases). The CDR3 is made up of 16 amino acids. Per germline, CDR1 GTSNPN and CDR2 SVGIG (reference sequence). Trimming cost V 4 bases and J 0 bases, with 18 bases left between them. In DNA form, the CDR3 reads TGTGCCTGGATGGATATATTCAGGGGCGCTAACTATGGCTACACCTTC. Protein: CAWMDIFRGANYGYTF.

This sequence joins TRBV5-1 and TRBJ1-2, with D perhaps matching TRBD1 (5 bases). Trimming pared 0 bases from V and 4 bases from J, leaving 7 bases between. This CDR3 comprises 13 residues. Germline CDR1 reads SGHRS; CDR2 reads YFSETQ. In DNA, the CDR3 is TGCGCCAGCAGCTTGGACAGGTCCTATGGCTACACCTTC. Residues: CASSLDRSYGYTF.

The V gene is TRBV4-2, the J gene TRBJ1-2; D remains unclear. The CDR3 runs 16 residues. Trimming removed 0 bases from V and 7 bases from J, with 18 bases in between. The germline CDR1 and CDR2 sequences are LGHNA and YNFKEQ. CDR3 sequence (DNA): TGTGCCAGCAGCCAAGATCGGATCTCCGGGTTTCGTGGCTACACCTTC. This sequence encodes CASSQDRISGFRGYTF.

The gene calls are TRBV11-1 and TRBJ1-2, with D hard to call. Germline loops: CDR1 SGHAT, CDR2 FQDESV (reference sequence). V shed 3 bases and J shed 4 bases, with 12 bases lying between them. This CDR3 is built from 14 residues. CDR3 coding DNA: TGTGCCAGCAGCTTTGATCGACGGAGCTATGGCTACACCTTC. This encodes CASSFDRRSYGYTF.

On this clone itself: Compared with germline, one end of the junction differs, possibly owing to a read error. CDR3 residues: CASSYRDRGYRYTF. As DNA, the CDR3 is TGTGCCAGCAGTTATCGGGACAGGGGCTATCGCTACACCTTC. The chain carries TRBV27 and TRBJ1-2; 10 nucleotides align to TRBD1. CDR1 MNHEY and CDR2 SMNVEV come from the germline V gene (reference sequence). The CDR3 totals 14 residues.

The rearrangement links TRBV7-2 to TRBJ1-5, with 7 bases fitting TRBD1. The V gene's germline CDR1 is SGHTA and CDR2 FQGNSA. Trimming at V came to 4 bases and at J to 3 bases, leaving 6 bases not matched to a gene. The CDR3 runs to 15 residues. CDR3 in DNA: TGTGCCAGCAGCTCAGACAGGGCCTACAATCAGCCCCAGCATTTT. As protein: CASSSDRAYNQPQHF.

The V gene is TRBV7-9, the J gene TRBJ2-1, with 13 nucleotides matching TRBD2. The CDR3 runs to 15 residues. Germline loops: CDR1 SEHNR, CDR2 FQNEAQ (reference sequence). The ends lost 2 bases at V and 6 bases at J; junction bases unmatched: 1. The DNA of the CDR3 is TGTGCCAGCAGCTTAACTAGCGGGGGGGCCAATGAGCAGTTCTTC. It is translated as CASSLTSGGANEQFF.